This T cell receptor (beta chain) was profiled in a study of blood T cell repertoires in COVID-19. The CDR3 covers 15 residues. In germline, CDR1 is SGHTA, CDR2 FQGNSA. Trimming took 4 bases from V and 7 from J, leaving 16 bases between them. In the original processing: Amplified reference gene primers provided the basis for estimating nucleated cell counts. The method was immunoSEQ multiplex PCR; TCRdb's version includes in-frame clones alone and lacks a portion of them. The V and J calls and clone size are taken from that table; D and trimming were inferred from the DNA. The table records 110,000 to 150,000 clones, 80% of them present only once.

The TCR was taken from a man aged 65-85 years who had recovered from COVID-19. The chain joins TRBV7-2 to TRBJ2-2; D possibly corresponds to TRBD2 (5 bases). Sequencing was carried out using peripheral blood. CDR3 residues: CASSSMLLAGGELFF. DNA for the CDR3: TGTGCCAGCAGCTCGATGCTCCTAGCCGGCGGGGAGCTGTTTTTT.